The rows below give T cell receptor beta chains drawn from one sample of a study of T cell responses to AZD1222 COVID-19 vaccine. Sequenced by immunoSEQ multiplex PCR; TCRdb stores in-frame clones only, minus some. Of roughly 180,000 clones in the sample, roughly nine tenths were seen once. This specimen consisted of peripheral blood, obtained 28 days after the second AZD1222 dose. Every receptor here comes from an adult who received the AZD1222 COVID-19 vaccine. CDR3s include the opening cysteine and the closing phenylalanine or tryptophan. A D gene is named only where the DNA matches it firmly. Clone size, where shown, is once, few, many, or a class for clones that have expanded.

CDR3: CASRGAGGGNTEAFF; DNA: TGTGCCAGCAGGGGTGCTGGAGGGGGGAACACTGAAGCTTTCTTT; J: TRBJ1-1; V: TRBV6-5; size: .; D: .
CDR3: CASSPRTGSYEQYF; DNA: TGTGCCAGCAGTCCTAGGACAGGCTCCTACGAGCAGTACTTC; J: TRBJ2-7; V: TRBV6-5; size: .; D: TRBD1
CDR3: CASSLGGAKGDTQYF; DNA: TGTGCCAGCAGTTTAGGGGGGGCGAAAGGGGATACGCAGTATTTT; J: TRBJ2-3; V: TRBV28; size: .; D: .
CDR3: CASSPERVLAGVAEQYF; DNA: TGTGCCAGCAGCCCCGAACGGGTCCTAGCGGGAGTTGCGGAGCAGTACTTC; J: TRBJ2-7; V: TRBV14; size: .; D: TRBD2
CDR3: CASSDLLAGGTSYNEQFF; DNA: TGCGCCAGCAGTGATTTACTAGCGGGAGGAACCTCCTACAATGAGCAGTTCTTC; J: TRBJ2-1; V: TRBV10-2; size: .; D: TRBD2
CDR3: CASSCHGVVDYGYTF; DNA: TGTGCCAGCAGCTGCCACGGGGTCGTAGACTATGGCTACACCTTC; J: TRBJ1-2; V: TRBV13; size: .; D: .
CDR3: CASSLSQGVGMRGYTF; DNA: TGTGCCAGCAGTTTGAGTCAGGGAGTTGGAATGAGGGGCTACACCTTC; J: TRBJ1-2; V: TRBV28; size: .; D: .
CDR3: CASSQEWSGYEQYF; DNA: TGCGCCAGCAGCCAAGAATGGTCTGGCTACGAGCAGTACTTC; J: TRBJ2-7; V: TRBV4-1; size: .; D: .
CDR3: CASSQDLKAGTGELFF; DNA: TGTGCCAGCAGCCAAGATCTTAAGGCCGGGACCGGGGAGCTGTTTTTT; J: TRBJ2-2; V: TRBV4-2; size: .; D: .
CDR3: CASSTSGTALDYEQYF; DNA: TGTGCCAGCAGTACTTCCGGGACAGCTCTGGACTACGAGCAGTACTTC; J: TRBJ2-7; V: TRBV28; size: .; D: TRBD1
CDR3: CASSPRGPLDYGYTF; DNA: TGTGCCAGCAGCCCCCGGGGGCCTCTTGACTATGGCTACACCTTC; J: TRBJ1-2; V: TRBV11-1; size: few; D: .
CDR3: CASSSPRFWRDYYGANVLTF; DNA: TGTGCCAGCAGTTCCCCCCGTTTTTGGAGAGACTATTATGGGGCCAACGTCCTGACTTTC; J: TRBJ2-6; V: TRBV28; size: .; D: .
CDR3: CASSQGVGYTF; DNA: TGTGCCAGCAGCCAAGGCGTCGGCTACACCTTC; J: TRBJ1-2; V: TRBV3-1/TRBV3-2; size: .; D: .
CDR3: CASSLTGTGGVVNTEAFF; DNA: TGTGCCAGCAGCTTAACCGGGACAGGGGGCGTCGTGAACACTGAAGCTTTCTTT; J: TRBJ1-1; V: TRBV7-3; size: .; D: TRBD1
CDR3: CASSVVGTSTDTQYF; DNA: TGTGCCAGCAGCGTAGTAGGGACTAGCACAGATACGCAGTATTTT; J: TRBJ2-3; V: TRBV9; size: .; D: .
CDR3: CASSNRDRDYKNIQYF; DNA: TGTGCCAGCAGCAACCGGGACCGCGACTACAAAAACATTCAGTACTTC; J: TRBJ2-4; V: TRBV21-1; size: .; D: .
CDR3: CASSLGHDNEQFF; DNA: TGTGCCAGCAGCTTAGGCCATGACAATGAGCAGTTCTTC; J: TRBJ2-1; V: TRBV7-6; size: .; D: .
CDR3: CASNQGASTEAFF; DNA: TGTGCCAGCAACCAGGGGGCGAGCACTGAAGCTTTCTTT; J: TRBJ1-1; V: TRBV3-1/TRBV3-2; size: .; D: TRBD1
CDR3: CATRQGSYEQYF; DNA: TGTGCCACCAGACAGGGTTCGTACGAGCAGTACTTC; J: TRBJ2-7; V: TRBV6-5; size: .; D: TRBD1
CDR3: CASSWWGNEQYF; DNA: TGTGCCAGCAGCTGGTGGGGGAACGAGCAGTACTTC; J: TRBJ2-7; V: TRBV5-5; size: few; D: .
CDR3: CASSWDRATTEAFF; DNA: TGTGCCAGCAGCTGGGACAGGGCGACGACTGAAGCTTTCTTT; J: TRBJ1-1; V: TRBV14; size: .; D: TRBD1
CDR3: CASRIGTEAFF; DNA: TGTGCCAGCCGCATTGGGACTGAAGCTTTCTTT; J: TRBJ1-1; V: TRBV2; size: .; D: .
CDR3: CASSSIEGTDTQYF; DNA: TGTGCCAGCAGCAGCATCGAGGGGACAGATACGCAGTATTTT; J: TRBJ2-3; V: TRBV9; size: .; D: .
CDR3: CASSLKWGPTEAFF; DNA: TGTGCCAGCAGCTTAAAATGGGGACCCACTGAAGCTTTCTTT; J: TRBJ1-1; V: TRBV7-2; size: .; D: .
CDR3: CASSRGWTGDSPLHF; DNA: TGTGCCAGCAGCAGAGGGTGGACAGGGGATTCACCCCTCCACTTT; J: TRBJ1-6; V: TRBV11-3; size: few; D: TRBD1
CDR3: CAWTGRDRFIEQYF; DNA: TGTGCCTGGACCGGCCGGGACAGGTTTATTGAGCAGTACTTC; J: TRBJ2-7; V: TRBV30; size: .; D: TRBD1
CDR3: CASSLAQGIDTIYF; DNA: TGCGCCAGCAGCTTGGCCCAAGGGATAGACACCATATATTTT; J: TRBJ1-3; V: TRBV5-1; size: .; D: .
CDR3: CATSRGSGTGVKETQYF; DNA: TGTGCCACCAGCAGAGGCTCCGGGACAGGGGTTAAAGAGACCCAGTACTTC; J: TRBJ2-5; V: TRBV15; size: .; D: TRBD1
CDR3: CAISGTLDGEPQHF; DNA: TGTGCCATCAGTGGTACCCTGGACGGAGAGCCCCAGCATTTT; J: TRBJ1-5; V: TRBV10-3; size: .; D: .
CDR3: CATSDDSGNHEQYF; DNA: TGTGCCACCAGTGATGATAGCGGGAACCACGAGCAGTACTTC; J: TRBJ2-7; V: TRBV24-1; size: .; D: TRBD2
CDR3: CASSAPLRGSSNTQYF; DNA: TGTGCCAGCAGCGCCCCTCTAAGGGGGAGTAGCAATACGCAGTATTTT; J: TRBJ2-3; V: TRBV9; size: .; D: .
CDR3: CASSLSGQRRGYEQYF; DNA: TGTGCCAGCAGTTTATCCGGACAGCGGAGGGGCTACGAGCAGTACTTC; J: TRBJ2-7; V: TRBV27; size: .; D: .
CDR3: CASSQVLAGVGEQFF; DNA: TGTGCCAGCAGCCAAGTACTAGCGGGAGTGGGGGAGCAGTTCTTC; J: TRBJ2-1; V: TRBV14; size: .; D: TRBD2
CDR3: CASSQDLINVLNTEAFF; DNA: TGTGCCAGCAGCCAAGATCTGATCAACGTTCTGAACACTGAAGCTTTCTTT; J: TRBJ1-1; V: TRBV3-1/TRBV3-2; size: .; D: .
CDR3: CASRPGLAGGPVETQYF; DNA: TGCGCCAGCAGACCGGGACTAGCGGGAGGGCCAGTGGAAACGCAGTATTTT; J: TRBJ2-3; V: TRBV5-1; size: .; D: TRBD2
CDR3: CASSFVLGGTEAFF; DNA: TGTGCCAGCAGCTTCGTGTTAGGGGGCACTGAAGCTTTCTTT; J: TRBJ1-1; V: TRBV7-2; size: once; D: .
CDR3: CASSSLDPGGELRF; DNA: TGTGCCAGCAGCTCCTTAGATCCAGGGGGCGAGTTACGTTTT; J: TRBJ1-1; V: TRBV11-2; size: .; D: TRBD1
CDR3: CASSPTGQINQPQHF; DNA: TGTGCCAGCAGTCCAACGGGACAGATCAATCAGCCCCAGCATTTT; J: TRBJ1-5; V: TRBV27; size: .; D: TRBD1
CDR3: CASSRGQGITGELFF; DNA: TGTGCCAGCAGTCGAGGACAGGGTATCACCGGGGAGCTGTTTTTT; J: TRBJ2-2; V: TRBV6-4; size: .; D: TRBD1
CDR3: CASDRVGREAFF; DNA: TGTGCCAGTGACAGGGTTGGAAGGGAAGCTTTCTTT; J: TRBJ1-1; V: TRBV28; size: .; D: TRBD1
CDR3: CASSRKNTEAFF; DNA: TGTGCCAGCAGTAGGAAGAACACTGAAGCTTTCTTT; J: TRBJ1-1; V: TRBV6-5; size: .; D: .
CDR3: CASSQDLNLVLF; DNA: TGTGCCAGCAGCCAAGACCTAAATTTGGTTCTCTTC; J: TRBJ2-1; V: TRBV14; size: once; D: .
CDR3: CASSPTSGRTDTQYF; DNA: TGTGCCAGCAGTCCAACTAGCGGGAGAACAGATACGCAGTATTTT; J: TRBJ2-3; V: TRBV2; size: .; D: TRBD2
CDR3: CAYELDVSYEQYF; DNA: TGTGCCTATGAATTGGACGTATCCTACGAGCAGTACTTC; J: TRBJ2-7; V: TRBV30; size: once; D: .
CDR3: CASSSLRGGFGPDTQYF; DNA: TGTGCCAGCAGCTCTCTCCGGGGGGGATTCGGCCCAGATACGCAGTATTTT; J: TRBJ2-3; V: TRBV11-3; size: once; D: TRBD2
CDR3: CASSLGVSASSTDTQYF; DNA: TGTGCCAGCAGCTTAGGCGTTAGCGCCTCTAGCACAGATACGCAGTATTTT; J: TRBJ2-3; V: TRBV7-3; size: .; D: .
CDR3: CASIPQGLAGAGGELFF; DNA: TGTGCCAGCATCCCCCAAGGACTAGCGGGAGCGGGCGGGGAGCTGTTTTTT; J: TRBJ2-2; V: TRBV5-6; size: .; D: TRBD2
CDR3: CSASIPRAGYEQYF; DNA: TGCAGTGCTAGTATCCCCCGGGCCGGGTACGAGCAGTACTTC; J: TRBJ2-7; V: TRBV20-1; size: .; D: .
CDR3: CASRVYRDTSSYEQYF; DNA: TGTGCCAGCAGGGTTTATCGGGACACCTCCTCCTACGAGCAGTACTTC; J: TRBJ2-7; V: TRBV28; size: once; D: .
CDR3: CASSEDSTFTEAFF; DNA: TGTGCCAGCAGTGAGGATTCAACTTTCACTGAAGCTTTCTTT; J: TRBJ1-1; V: TRBV6-1; size: .; D: .
CDR3: CASSRQDTSLYGYTF; DNA: TGTGCCAGCAGCAGGCAAGACACATCCCTCTATGGCTACACCTTC; J: TRBJ1-2; V: TRBV28; size: .; D: .
CDR3: CAISGSLGRNYGYTF; DNA: TGTGCCATCAGTGGGTCCCTTGGTAGAAACTATGGCTACACCTTC; J: TRBJ1-2; V: TRBV10-3; size: .; D: .
CDR3: CASSFTQGTRGEKQYF; DNA: TGTGCCAGCAGTTTTACACAGGGGACGCGTGGGGAAAAGCAGTACTTC; J: TRBJ2-7; V: TRBV28; size: .; D: TRBD1
CDR3: CASRPQDWSSYNEQFF; DNA: TGCGCCAGCAGGCCCCAAGACTGGAGCTCCTACAATGAGCAGTTCTTC; J: TRBJ2-1; V: TRBV10-2; size: once; D: .